Presented here are 15 T cell receptor beta chains from one specimen sequenced in a study of PD-1 blockade in classical Hodgkin lymphoma. Produced via immunoSEQ multiplex PCR; TCRdb's table is partial and in-frame only. The sample has 16,000 or so clones; more than 75% are singletons. Relapses following autologous stem cell transplantation were seen in all patients, with brentuximab vedotin exposure varying. Sequencing used peripheral blood mononuclear cells (PBMCs), obtained before the second cycle of nivolumab. Source of these receptors: a human donor with classical Hodgkin lymphoma.

The V gene is TRBV9, the J gene TRBJ2-5; D is possibly TRBD1 (5 bases). CDR1 is SGDLS, CDR2 YYNGEE, per germline. CDR3 size: 14 residues. With 0 bases removed from V and 4 bases from J, the gap between germline ends came to 10 bases. As DNA, the CDR3 is TGTGCCAGCAGCGTAGGCAGGGTAAGAGAGACCCAGTACTTC. Translated, it gives CASSVGRVRETQYF.

The chain carries TRBV9 and TRBJ1-4; no clear D. This CDR3 has 14 residues. The germline V gene has CDR1 SGDLS and CDR2 YYNGEE. V lost 0 bases, J lost 8 bases, and 11 bases lay in between. In DNA form, the CDR3 reads TGTGCCAGCAGCGTAGGGGTCCAACGGGAAAAACTGTTTTTT. It yields the protein CASSVGVQREKLFF.

The chain uses TRBV19 and TRBJ1-1; D is unclear. Germline V gives CDR1 LNHDA, CDR2 SQIVND (reference sequence). V was pared by 1 base and J by 7 bases, with 7 bases between. The CDR3 loop spans 12 amino acids. CDR3 sequence: CASSIGISEAFF. The CDR3 DNA sequence: TGTGCCAGTAGTATAGGGATCAGTGAAGCTTTCTTT.

This chain uses TRBV5-1 with TRBJ2-1; 9 positions agree with TRBD2. The CDR3 is 18 amino acids. Per the germline V gene, CDR1 is SGHRS and CDR2 is YFSETQ. V lost 1 base and J lost 0; bases outside the gene matches: 8. This CDR3 is CASSLNGGGASSYNEQFF. In nucleotides, the CDR3 is TGCGCCAGCAGCTTGAACGGCGGGGGGGCCAGCTCCTACAATGAGCAGTTCTTC.

The V call is TRBV5-1, the J call TRBJ2-5; TRBD1 might be the D (6 bases). Per germline, CDR1 SGHRS and CDR2 YFSETQ. The CDR3 length is 15 residues. The V gene lost 4 bases and the J gene lost 5 bases, with 18 bases spanning the gap. The CDR3 loop is CASSATGNSYETQYF. The CDR3 DNA follows: TGCGCCAGCAGCGCAACAGGGAACAGTTATGAGACCCAGTACTTC.

V and J are TRBV9 and TRBJ2-1; TRBD2 agrees at 16 bases. J gave up 1 base and V 4 bases, and 2 bases lay outside the gene matches. This CDR3 is 17 amino acids long. Germline-derived CDR1 and CDR2 are SGDLS and YYNGEE. CDR3 DNA sequence: TGTGCCAGCAGCACGGGACTAGCGGGGGGGTCCTACAATGAGCAGTTCTTC. Amino acids: CASSTGLAGGSYNEQFF.

Only a few counts were recorded for this clone. The chain links TRBV7-8 to TRBJ1-6; D unresolved. The length of the CDR3 is 13 residues. The germline V gene encodes CDR1 SGHVS and CDR2 FQNEAQ. Trimming took 6 bases from V and 10 from J, leaving 13 bases between them. The CDR3 spells CASSIDRISPLHF. The CDR3, as DNA: TGTGCCAGCAGTATCGACCGGATCTCACCCCTCCACTTT.

This chain links TRBV6-6 with TRBJ1-4, with D possibly being TRBD1 (5 bases). V lost 10 bases, J lost 5 bases, and 17 bases lay in between. CDR1 and CDR2 from the germline V gene are MNHNY and SVGAGI (reference sequence). The CDR3 length is 14 residues. The CDR3 loop reads CATRDGGLNEKLFF. CDR3 sequence (DNA): TGTGCCACGAGGGATGGGGGACTCAATGAAAAACTGTTTTTT.

The V call is TRBV5-4, the J call TRBJ1-3; D may be TRBD1 (6 bases). Germline CDR1 reads SGHNT; CDR2 reads YYREEE (reference sequence). The CDR3 extends over 17 amino acids. V dropped 4 bases and J dropped 0 bases, with 17 bases sitting between them. The CDR3 DNA reads as TGTGCCAGCAGCCCGGGACATCCCACATACTCTGGAAACACCATATATTTT. Residues: CASSPGHPTYSGNTIYF.

V and J are TRBV5-8 and TRBJ2-3; 9 bases map to TRBD1. CDR3 length equals 16 residues. The V gene's germline CDR1 is SGHTS and CDR2 YDEGEE. J gave up 5 bases and V 0 bases, and 7 bases lay outside the gene matches. The CDR3: CASSLDYRGQEDTQYF. The CDR3 nucleotides read TGTGCCAGCAGCTTGGATTACAGGGGGCAGGAAGATACGCAGTATTTT. The full variable domain, completed using reference TRBV5-8 and TRBJ2-3, is EAGVTQSPTHLIKTRGQQATLRCSPISGHTSVYWYQQALGLGLQFLLWYDEGEERNRGNFPPRFSGRQFPNYSSELNVNALELEDSALYLCASSLDYRGQEDTQYFGPGTRLTVL.

The chain uses TRBV10-3 and TRBJ2-5; TRBD1 agrees at 8 bases. Trimming at V came to 8 bases and at J to 5 bases, leaving 4 bases not matched to a gene. Germline CDR1 is ENHRY and CDR2 is SYGVKD. This CDR3 region has 12 residues. CDR3 sequence (DNA): TGTGCCATCTCGGACAGGGAGGAGACCCAGTACTTC. It codes for CAISDREETQYF.

The chain employs TRBV27 and TRBJ2-1; a possible D gene is TRBD2 (5 bases). V was shortened by 7 bases and J by 8 bases, with 15 bases between the two germline ends. The CDR3 runs to 13 residues. CDR1 and CDR2 (germline): MNHEY, SMNVEV (reference sequence). CDR3 sequence: CASIPPSFHEQFF. The CDR3 DNA reads TGTGCCAGCATCCCCCCTAGCTTCCATGAGCAGTTCTTC.

This chain uses TRBV14 with TRBJ2-3; D possibly matches TRBD1 or TRBD2 (5 bases each). The CDR3 contains 14 residues. The germline V gene has CDR1 SGHDN and CDR2 FVKESK. V lost 2 bases, J lost 8 bases, and 14 bases lay in between. The CDR3 coding sequence is TGTGCCAGCAGCCAAATGGGCAGGGCGGGTACGCAGTATTTT. This sequence encodes CASSQMGRAGTQYF.

In regard to this clone: An end of the junction differs from the germline gene, which may be a read error. The J gene is TRBJ2-2, the V gene TRBV10-3; 9 nucleotides line up with TRBD1. Germline V gives CDR1 ENHRY, CDR2 SYGVKD. The CDR3 spans 14 residues. The CDR3 DNA follows: TGTGCCATCCGGGGGACAGGGAACGCCGGGGAGCTGTTTTTT. It encodes CAIRGTGNAGELFF.

This clone was counted a single time. CDR3 region: CASSYRDSGNTIYF. DNA for the CDR3: TGTGCCAGCAGTTACAGGGACTCTGGAAACACCATATATTTT. The V and J genes are TRBV6-5 and TRBJ1-3; D is unresolved. CDR3 length equals 14 residues. Germline V gene data show CDR1 as MNHEY and CDR2 as SVGAGI. Trimming took off 2 bases at V and 0 bases at J, with 5 bases between the two ends.